The clone carrying this T cell receptor beta chain was seen at least ten times. This sample is drawn from a study of neurological immune-mediated disorders. The CDR3 loop spans 11 amino acids. TCRdb passed the 5' RACE reads through MiXCR, listing each CDR3 protein once. Of 100,000 or so distinct CDR3 sequences in the sample, 3.5% to 4% were seen once. The J gene is TRBJ1-5, the V gene TRBV21-1. TRBV21-1 corresponds to a pseudogene. The sample was PBMCs. This receptor was identified in a woman aged 18-29 years with multiple sclerosis. Here the CDR3 reads CASIRYQPQHF. CDR3 in DNA: TGTGCCAGCATCAGGTATCAGCCCCAGCATTTT.